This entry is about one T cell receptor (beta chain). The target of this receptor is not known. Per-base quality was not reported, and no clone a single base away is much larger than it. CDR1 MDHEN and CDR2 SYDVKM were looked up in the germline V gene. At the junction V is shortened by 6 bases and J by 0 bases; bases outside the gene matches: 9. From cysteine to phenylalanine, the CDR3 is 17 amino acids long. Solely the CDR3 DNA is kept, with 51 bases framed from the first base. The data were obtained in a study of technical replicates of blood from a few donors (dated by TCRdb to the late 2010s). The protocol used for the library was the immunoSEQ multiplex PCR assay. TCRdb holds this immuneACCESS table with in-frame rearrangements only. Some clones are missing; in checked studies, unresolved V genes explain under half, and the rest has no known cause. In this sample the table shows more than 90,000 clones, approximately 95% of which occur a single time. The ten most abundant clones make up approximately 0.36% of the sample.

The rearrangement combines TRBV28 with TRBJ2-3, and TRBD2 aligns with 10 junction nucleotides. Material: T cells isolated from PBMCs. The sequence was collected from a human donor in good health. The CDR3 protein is CASSYNGLAVSTDTQYF. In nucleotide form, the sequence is TGTGCCAGCAGCTATAATGGACTAGCGGTTAGCACAGATACGCAGTATTTT.